The 7 T cell receptor beta chains below come from one sample, sequenced in a study of T cell changes during pregnancy in multiple sclerosis. The repertoire was sequenced with immunoSEQ multiplex PCR; TCRdb's copy has only in-frame clones and lacks some. The repertoire includes nearly 110,000 clones, around 93% of them detected once, and approximately 1.6% sits in the top ten. The source was peripheral blood, collected after pregnancy. The receptors shown here come from a female donor with multiple sclerosis, enrolled in a pregnancy study.

This clone was detected a few times. The chain employs TRBV2 and TRBJ1-1, with TRBD1 as a possible D gene (5 bases). CDR1 SNHLY and CDR2 FYNNEI come from the germline V gene. With 0 bases removed from V and 3 bases from J, the gap between germline ends came to 11 bases. The CDR3 totals 15 residues. The CDR3 sequence: CASSEAEGLHTEAFF. In DNA form, the CDR3 reads TGTGCCAGCAGTGAAGCGGAGGGGCTCCACACTGAAGCTTTCTTT.

The count of this clone is one. V gene TRBV10-3 combines with J gene TRBJ2-1, with a possible D match to TRBD2 (7 bases). The germline gives CDR1 ENHRY, CDR2 SYGVKD. The CDR3 totals 14 residues. Trimming left V 9 bases short and J 5 bases short, with 17 bases between. The CDR3 protein is CAIGGGHGNNEQFF. The CDR3 DNA follows: TGTGCCATAGGGGGGGGACACGGAAACAATGAGCAGTTCTTC.

The V and J genes are TRBV29-1 and TRBJ2-3; unclear D gene. This CDR3 has 13 amino acids. Trimming took 2 bases from V and 0 from J, leaving 6 bases between them. Germline V gene data show CDR1 as SQVTM and CDR2 as ANQGSEA. The chain's CDR3 is CSVEPTSTDTQYF. CDR3 coding DNA: TGCAGCGTTGAACCTACTAGCACAGATACGCAGTATTTT.

The rearrangement uses TRBV18 and TRBJ1-2, with TRBD1 matching over 9 bases. Losses at the gene ends were 3 bases for V and 8 bases for J; bases not matched to a gene: 7. CDR1 and CDR2 (germline): KGHSH, LQKENI. This CDR3 contains 14 residues. The CDR3 region has the DNA TGTGCCAGCTCACCGGCACAGGGGGCGGGAGGCTACACCTTC. Its protein is CASSPAQGAGGYTF.

The genes are TRBV7-8 and TRBJ2-7; 11 bases are a match to TRBD2. CDR3 size: 18 residues. The germline gives CDR1 SGHVS, CDR2 FQNEAQ. Trimming at V came to 3 bases and at J to 1 base, leaving 11 bases not matched to a gene. The CDR3 is CASSLRVGLAGGSYEQYF. In nucleotides, the CDR3 is TGTGCCAGCAGCTTGAGGGTCGGGCTAGCGGGAGGTTCCTACGAGCAGTACTTC.

The chain employs TRBV10-2 and TRBJ1-5; no firm D call. With 0 bases removed from V and 0 bases from J, the gap between germline ends came to 6 bases. CDR3 length equals 15 residues. CDR1 WSHSY and CDR2 SAAADI come from the germline V gene. The CDR3 DNA is TGCGCCAGCAGTGAGTCAACTGTTAGCAATCAGCCCCAGCATTTT. It encodes CASSESTVSNQPQHF.

This sequence joins TRBV2 and TRBJ1-4, with D possibly TRBD1 on 5 matching bases. This CDR3 has 15 amino acids. CDR1 is SNHLY, CDR2 FYNNEI, per germline. V gave up 3 bases and J gave up 8 bases, with 16 bases separating them. The CDR3 reads CASSDVAGNNEKLFF. CDR3 coding DNA: TGTGCCAGCAGTGATGTTGCAGGGAACAACGAAAAACTGTTTTTT.